Listed here are 6 T cell receptor beta chains from one sample, sequenced in a study of neoadjuvant anti-PD-1 for oral cavity cancer. Using immunoSEQ multiplex PCR, the repertoire was profiled, and TCRdb retains in-frame clones only, with some absent. Of 55,000 to 75,000 clones listed, 86% are singletons. The time point was: after neoadjuvant nivolumab, at surgical resection. The source was PBMCs, collected after nivolumab (anti-PD-1) treatment. These receptors were collected from a person between 35 and 79 years old with oral cavity squamous cell carcinoma.

V gene TRBV14 combines with J gene TRBJ2-5; D is undetermined. The V and J ends lost 1 base and 5 bases respectively, with 11 bases between them. The CDR3 is 14 residues long. The germline CDR1 and CDR2 sequences are SGHDN and FVKESK. Written as DNA, the CDR3 is TGTGCCAGCAGCCAAGTCGTAGTTGGGGAGACCCAGTACTTC. Its protein is CASSQVVVGETQYF. The whole variable domain, remainder taken from reference TRBV14 and TRBJ2-5, is EAGVTQFPSHSVIEKGQTVTLRCDPISGHDNLYWYRRVMGKEIKFLLHFVKESKQDESGMPNNRFLAERTGGTYSTLKVQPAELEDSGVYFCASSQVVVGETQYFGPGTRLLVL.

This chain connects TRBV28 to TRBJ1-2, with TRBD1 identical over 8 bases. Unmatched junction bases numbered 10, after V lost 7 bases and J lost 6 bases. Germline V gene sequence: CDR1 MDHEN, CDR2 SYDVKM. The length of the CDR3 is 14 residues. CDR3 residues: CASISYPDRDGYTF. The CDR3 DNA reads TGTGCCAGCATTTCCTACCCGGACAGGGATGGCTACACCTTC.

The chain has TRBV4-1 and TRBJ1-4; possibly TRBD1 for D (5 bases). Germline CDR1 MGHRA, CDR2 YSYEKL. V was clipped by 4 bases and J by 3 bases, with 18 bases between them. The CDR3 loop spans 17 amino acids. As DNA, the CDR3 is TGCGCCAGCAGCCGCAAAGCCACCGGGGGGGCTAATGAAAAACTGTTTTTT. This gives the protein CASSRKATGGANEKLFF.

J is TRBJ1-2 and V is TRBV7-2; no clear D gene. The CDR3 has 13 residues. Germline CDR1 reads SGHTA; CDR2 reads FQGNSA. The V end was cut by 2 bases, the J end by 3 bases, with 7 bases between. Here the CDR3 reads CASSLRRHYGYTF. DNA of the CDR3: TGTGCCAGCAGCTTAAGACGGCACTATGGCTACACCTTC.

The chain carries TRBV30 and TRBJ1-1; D ambiguous. The CDR3 is made up of 13 amino acids. Germline CDR1 and CDR2: GTSNPN and SVGIG (reference sequence). The germline V and J ends were trimmed by 4 bases and 5 bases, with 14 bases remaining between them. Written as DNA, the CDR3 is TGTGCCTGGATATCAGGATTCGGAACTGAAGCTTTCTTT. This sequence encodes CAWISGFGTEAFF.

The CDR3 coding sequence is TGCAGCGTTGGCGAAATTTCCTACGAGCAGTACTTC. This translates into CSVGEISYEQYF. V and J are TRBV29-1 and TRBJ2-7; D is undetermined. The V and J ends lost 4 bases and 1 base respectively, with 8 bases between them. CDR1 SQVTM and CDR2 ANQGSEA come from the germline V gene. This CDR3 contains 12 residues.